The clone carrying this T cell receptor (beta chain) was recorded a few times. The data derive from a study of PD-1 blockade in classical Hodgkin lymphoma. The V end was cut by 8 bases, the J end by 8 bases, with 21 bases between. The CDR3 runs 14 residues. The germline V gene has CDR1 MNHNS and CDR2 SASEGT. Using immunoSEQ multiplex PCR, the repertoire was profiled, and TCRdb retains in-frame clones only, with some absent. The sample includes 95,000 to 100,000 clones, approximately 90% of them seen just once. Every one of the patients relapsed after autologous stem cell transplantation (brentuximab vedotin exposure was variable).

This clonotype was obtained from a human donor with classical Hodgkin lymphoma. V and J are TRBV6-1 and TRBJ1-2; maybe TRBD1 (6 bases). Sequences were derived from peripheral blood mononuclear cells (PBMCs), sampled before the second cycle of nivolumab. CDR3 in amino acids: CASAPLTGLSGYTF. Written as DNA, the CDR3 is TGTGCCAGCGCCCCGTTGACAGGCCTCTCGGGCTACACCTTC.